The 17 T cell receptor beta chains in this list originate from one sample, sequenced in a study of blood T cells in healthy people across ages. Together with a sample-barcoded 5' primer, a J-beta primer mix was included in a second PCR lasting about 7 to 12 cycles. In TCRdb, the 5' RACE reads were re-called with MiXCR into one record per CDR3 protein. Among more than 900,000 distinct CDR3 sequences, approximately 25% were seen once, and the ten largest hold about 0.8%. A further study also used this sample, focusing on T cells of mothers and their children.

The sequenced sample consisted of blood. The receptor set was obtained from a girl aged 2 to 10 in good health.

This chain uses TRBV4-2 with TRBJ2-7, with 10 bases matching TRBD1. With 0 bases clipped from V and 3 bases from J, the junction kept 5 bases outside the gene matches. The CDR3 length is 16 residues. Germline V gene data show CDR1 as LGHNA and CDR2 as YNFKEQ. CDR3 residues: CASSQDRTGGNYEQYF. CDR3 nucleotides: TGTGCCAGCAGCCAAGACCGGACAGGGGGAAACTACGAGCAGTACTTC.

J is TRBJ1-6 and V is TRBV28, with 8 bases lining up with TRBD1. CDR3 length: 15 amino acids. From germline, CDR1 is MDHEN and CDR2 SYDVKM. The V and J ends lost 6 bases and 11 bases, in that order; junction bases with no gene match: 12. This chain's CDR3 is CASSSRADRATPLHF. The CDR3 DNA reads TGTGCCAGCAGCTCTCGCGCGGACAGGGCGACACCCCTCCACTTT.

There are a few counts of this clonotype. The rearrangement links TRBV5-1 to TRBJ1-1, with D hard to call. The CDR3 length is 14 residues. Germline lookup yields CDR1 SGHRS and CDR2 YFSETQ. V was pared by 4 bases and J by 4 bases, with 14 bases between. CDR3 nucleotide sequence: TGCGCCAGCAGCACCCTCCGGGGAAGCACTGAAGCTTTCTTT. Translating it yields CASSTLRGSTEAFF.

V is TRBV25-1 and J is TRBJ2-7; the D gene could be TRBD1 or TRBD2 (5 bases each). Looked up from germline, CDR1 is MGHDK and CDR2 is SYGVNS. Trimming shortened V by 5 bases and J by 5 bases, and 19 bases separated the two germline ends. The CDR3 has 15 amino acids. For the CDR3, the DNA is TGTGCCAGCAGTCGAATCTGGGGGTCCCACCACGAGCAGTACTTC. Translation: CASSRIWGSHHEQYF.

This sequence joins TRBV13 and TRBJ2-3, with D perhaps matching TRBD1 (7 bases). Germline CDR1 reads PRHDT; CDR2 reads FYEKMQ (reference sequence). The CDR3 has 11 residues. The V gene lost 5 bases and the J gene lost 10 bases, with 10 bases spanning the gap. As DNA, the CDR3 is TGTGCCAGCAGCCAGGGGGGTGCGCAGTATTTT. It specifies CASSQGGAQYF.

V usage is TRBV5-1 and J usage is TRBJ2-2; possible D gene TRBD1, 5 bases. Looked up from germline, CDR1 is SGHRS and CDR2 is YFSETQ. Trimming stripped 0 bases from V and 2 bases from J, with 11 bases between. The CDR3 has 16 residues. CDR3 sequence reads: CASSLERGPNTGELFF. The CDR3 DNA is TGCGCCAGCAGCTTGGAAAGGGGCCCCAACACCGGGGAGCTGTTTTTT. The full variable domain, its missing parts supplied by reference TRBV5-1 and TRBJ2-2, is KAGVTQTPRYLIKTRGQQVTLSCSPISGHRSVSWYQQTPGQGLQFLFEYFSETQRNKGNFPGRFSGRQFSNSRSEMNVSTLELGDSALYLCASSLERGPNTGELFFGEGSRLTVL.

This clonotype was counted between two and nine times. The chain employs TRBV15 and TRBJ1-4; D perhaps matches TRBD1 (5 bases). The length of the CDR3 is 17 residues. Germline lookup yields CDR1 LNHNV and CDR2 YYDKDF (reference sequence). Deletions cut 2 bases from V and 7 bases from J, with 20 bases between. CDR3 region: CATSRPKGGDAIEKLFF. The CDR3 nucleotides read TGTGCCACCAGCAGACCTAAGGGTGGGGACGCGATTGAAAAACTGTTTTTT. Complete variable domain (other parts from reference TRBV15 and TRBJ1-4): DAMVIQNPRYQVTQFGKPVTLSCSQTLNHNVMYWYQQKSSQAPKLLFHYYDKDFNNEADTPDNFQSRRPNTSFCFLDIRSPGLGDTAMYLCATSRPKGGDAIEKLFFGSGTQLSVL.

Here the CDR3 DNA reads TGTGCCAGCAGCTTCGGGTTTGACGAGCAGTACTTC. Translation: CASSFGFDEQYF. V and J are TRBV7-2 and TRBJ2-7; D not resolved. This CDR3 is built from 12 residues. Trimming took 3 bases from V and 5 from J, leaving 8 bases between them. Germline CDR1 is SGHTA and CDR2 is FQGNSA. The whole variable domain, remainder taken from reference TRBV7-2 and TRBJ2-7, is GAGVSQSPSNKVTEKGKDVELRCDPISGHTALYWYRQSLGQGLEFLIYFQGNSAPDKSGLPSDRFSAERTGGSVSTLTIQRTQQEDSAVYLCASSFGFDEQYFGPGTRLTVT.

This clonotype has a handful of counts. This chain links TRBV10-2 with TRBJ1-6; D unclear. CDR1 WSHSY and CDR2 SAAADI come from the germline V gene. V was trimmed by 2 bases and J by 11 bases, leaving 4 bases between them. CDR3 length: 11 residues. The CDR3 reads CASSEGAPLHF. The CDR3 bases are TGCGCCAGCAGTGAGGGGGCACCCCTCCACTTT.

This clonotype was seen only a few times. V gene TRBV11-1 combines with J gene TRBJ2-1; D is perhaps TRBD2 (5 bases). The germline V gene encodes CDR1 SGHAT and CDR2 FQDESV (reference sequence). The CDR3 spans 15 residues. Trimming took off 5 bases at V and 2 bases at J, with 13 bases between the two ends. The CDR3 reads CASSDTSAPYNEQFF. The CDR3 DNA reads as TGTGCCAGCAGCGATACTAGTGCCCCCTACAATGAGCAGTTCTTC.

The rearrangement links TRBV29-1 to TRBJ2-5, with a tentative D call TRBD1 (6 bases). With 2 bases removed from V and 5 bases from J, the gap between germline ends came to 9 bases. Per the germline V gene, CDR1 is SQVTM and CDR2 is ANQGSEA. The CDR3 consists of 12 residues. The CDR3: CSVEQGTETQYF. Here the CDR3 DNA reads TGCAGCGTTGAACAGGGGACGGAGACCCAGTACTTC.

The chain is built from TRBV14 and TRBJ2-1; unclear D gene. This CDR3 is built from 13 residues. V was shortened by 1 base and J by 12 bases, with 13 bases between the two germline ends. Germline CDR1 is SGHDN and CDR2 is FVKESK. Written as DNA, the CDR3 is TGTGCCAGCAGCCAAGGCCTTGGGTCGGGGCAGTTCTTC. This codes for CASSQGLGSGQFF.

Concerning this clonotype itself: This may be a read error, as it is one base from a much larger clone. The chain couples TRBV9 to TRBJ2-7, with 7 bases lining up with TRBD1. Germline V lookup: CDR1 SGDLS, CDR2 YYNGEE. The CDR3 length is 15 residues. The CDR3 is CASSVEGQSSYGQYF. The CDR3 DNA is TGTGCCAGCAGCGTTGAGGGACAGTCTTCCTACGGGCAGTACTTC.

About this clonotype itself: One end of the junction does not line up with germline, which may come from a read error. The chain carries TRBV27 and TRBJ2-7, with D tentatively TRBD1 (5 bases). From germline, CDR1 is MNHEY and CDR2 SMNVEV (reference sequence). This CDR3 has 15 amino acids. The chain's CDR3 is CASSLSGWGSYERYF. The CDR3 DNA follows: TGTGCCAGCAGTTTATCCGGGTGGGGCTCCTACGAGCGGTACTTC.

This clonotype has more than one count but fewer than ten. The chain links TRBV10-3 to TRBJ2-3; maybe TRBD2 (6 bases). The germline V and J ends were trimmed by 4 bases and 6 bases, with 17 bases remaining between them. This CDR3 is 15 amino acids long. The germline V gene encodes CDR1 ENHRY and CDR2 SYGVKD. Here the CDR3 reads CAISASGTSKDTQYF. The CDR3 DNA sequence: TGTGCCATCAGTGCCTCAGGGACTTCTAAGGATACGCAGTATTTT.

The chain recombines TRBV29-1 with TRBJ2-4; D is unresolved. This CDR3 comprises 13 residues. Trimming left V 3 bases short and J 4 bases short, with 10 bases between. The germline V gene encodes CDR1 SQVTM and CDR2 ANQGSEA. The CDR3 loop is CSVDGQEKNIQYF. The CDR3 DNA reads as TGCAGCGTTGATGGGCAGGAAAAAAACATTCAGTACTTC.

This chain connects TRBV7-9 to TRBJ2-5; either TRBD1 or TRBD2 may fit D (5 bases each). The J call could be wrong; TRBJ2-7 is a better fit for the DNA end. The CDR3 totals 14 residues. The V gene's germline CDR1 is SEHNR and CDR2 FQNEAQ (reference sequence). CDR3 protein: CASSLGEWAYEQYF. The CDR3 DNA follows: TGTGCCAGCAGCTTGGGGGAATGGGCCTACGAGCAGTACTTC.